These 7 T cell receptor beta chains came from one sample sequenced in a study of T cell responses to AZD1222 COVID-19 vaccine. The protocol was immunoSEQ multiplex PCR, while the TCRdb copy is restricted to in-frame clones and leaves out a portion. The profile shows about 83,000 clones, roughly 83% of them singletons. The sample in question was peripheral blood, obtained on day 0 of AZD1222 vaccination. The receptor set was obtained from an adult in good health.

The chain has TRBV11-3 and TRBJ2-1; TRBD1 agrees at 8 bases. The V gene's germline CDR1 is SGHNT and CDR2 YENEEA. The J segment lost 8 bases and the V segment lost 5 bases, leaving 5 bases of the junction unmatched. There are 13 residues in the CDR3. Here the CDR3 reads CASSRTGFDEQFF. CDR3 bases: TGTGCCAGCAGCCGGACAGGGTTTGATGAGCAGTTCTTC.

The chain recombines TRBV9 with TRBJ1-1; D remains ambiguous. CDR1 is SGDLS and CDR2 is YYNGEE in the germline V gene. CDR3 length equals 14 residues. The V and J ends lost 0 bases and 1 base respectively, with 7 bases between them. This CDR3 reads CASSVAGRNTEAFF. The CDR3 region has the DNA TGTGCCAGCAGCGTAGCTGGAAGGAACACTGAAGCTTTCTTT.

The J gene is TRBJ1-4, the V gene TRBV10-2; D unclear. The CDR3 length is 14 residues. CDR1 and CDR2 from the germline V gene are WSHSY and SAAADI. V gave up 6 bases and J gave up 3 bases, with 11 bases separating them. This chain's CDR3 is CASREGFANEKLFF. CDR3 in DNA: TGCGCCAGCAGAGAAGGCTTTGCTAATGAAAAACTGTTTTTT.

This chain joins TRBV25-1 and TRBJ2-5, with TRBD1 as a possible D gene (6 bases). Germline V gene sequence: CDR1 MGHDK, CDR2 SYGVNS. CDR3 length: 13 residues. Trimming cost V 5 bases and J 5 bases, with 12 bases left between them. Written as DNA, the CDR3 is TGTGCCAGCAGTATGGGGGCCAGGGAGACCCAGTACTTC. Protein sequence: CASSMGARETQYF.

Turning to this clone: This specimen includes other DNA sequences encoding the same CDR3. V is TRBV21-1 and J is TRBJ2-7; the table's D call TRBD2 went unverified against the DNA. TRBV21-1 is shown as a pseudogene. The CDR3 has 16 residues. The CDR3 spells CASSKALMRVYYEQYF. CDR3 in DNA: TGTGCCAGCAGCAAGGCGCTCATGCGGGTCTACTACGAGCAGTACTTC.

CDR3 coding DNA: TGTGCCAGCAGTTACTCGACGGCAGGACAGAACACTGAAGCTTTCTTT. It is translated as CASSYSTAGQNTEAFF. The chain has TRBV6-5 and TRBJ1-1, with a tentative D call TRBD1 (5 bases). This CDR3 has 16 residues. V was pared by 0 bases and J by 1 base, with 12 bases between. The V gene's germline CDR1 is MNHEY and CDR2 SVGAGI.

The V call is TRBV9, the J call TRBJ2-1; D ambiguous. Trimming pared 0 bases from V and 4 bases from J, leaving 11 bases between. Germline values: CDR1 SGDLS, CDR2 YYNGEE. There are 15 residues in the CDR3. CDR3 bases: TGTGCCAGCAGCGTAGCCGGAATTGAATACAATGAGCAGTTCTTC. Translating it yields CASSVAGIEYNEQFF. Filled out from reference TRBV9 and TRBJ2-1, the complete variable domain reads DSGVTQTPKHLITATGQRVTLRCSPRSGDLSVYWYQQSLDQGLQFLIQYYNGEERAKGNILERFSAQQFPDLHSELNLSSLELGDSALYFCASSVAGIEYNEQFFGPGTRLTVL.